Listed here is a single T cell receptor (beta chain). Its antigen is currently unknown. These data originate in a study of shared clonotypes between healthy human individuals. The study, taken as a whole, reports: All-four-donor shared clonotypes had higher generation probabilities than non-shared clonotypes did.

Positive CCR7 selection of CD45RO-negative cells yielded the naive CD8 cells, and terminally differentiated effector memory CD45RA+ cells were excluded. V dropped 6 bases and J dropped 2 bases, with 11 bases sitting between them. From germline, CDR1 is MNHEY and CDR2 SMNVEV (reference sequence). This CDR3 has 14 residues. The assay was immunoSEQ multiplex PCR, and TCRdb's table has in-frame clones only and misses some. The table includes about 1.9 million clones, 80% to 95% detected once. The V call is TRBV27, the J call TRBJ1-5; D is unresolved. The sequence derives from a man aged 18 to 29 in good health. Some clones in this sample may be carry-over from other donors' samples. The sequenced sample was naive CD8+ T cells from PBMCs. The CDR3 bases are TGTGCCAGCAGACTAGGGTTCGGCAATCAGCCCCAGCATTTT. Translation: CASRLGFGNQPQHF.